The T cell receptor (beta chain) described here comes from a study of cytomegalovirus exposure and HLA in healthy donors. Study overall: Earlier sequencing of about 179 million T cells yielded 100 million to 120 million unique TCR beta sequences.

As for this clone: Its antigen is not known.

The PCR had 60 Vbeta and 13 Jbeta primers. The method was immunoSEQ multiplex PCR; TCRdb's version includes in-frame clones alone and lacks a portion of them. The sample yields under 200,000 clones, roughly four fifths seen once. Study-level findings and limits: Cytomegalovirus status was reportedly diagnosed by the classifier with high specificity and sensitivity. Several top significant clusters appeared, in a later analysis, to be linked to common viral pathogens. In vitro work confirmed that three CMV-associated chains recognize CMV antigens.

Looked up from germline, CDR1 is SGHRS and CDR2 is YFSETQ. CDR3 size: 15 residues. With 1 base clipped from V and 4 bases from J, the junction kept 5 bases outside the gene matches. This clonotype was sampled from a woman in her 30s in good health and CMV-seropositive. Sequenced sample: PBMCs. The chain employs TRBV5-1 and TRBJ1-1, with 9 bases lining up with TRBD1. The CDR3 nucleotides read TGCGCCAGCAGCTTGACAGGGGGCGCCGTCACTGAAGCTTTCTTT. It translates to CASSLTGGAVTEAFF.